This T cell receptor (beta chain) was captured by sequencing in a study of T cells in localized non-small cell lung cancer. As for this clone: Its antigen remains unknown.

Study-wide results and caveats: Heterogeneity cannot be ruled out, as sequencing used one tumor region only.

The repertoire was sequenced with immunoSEQ multiplex PCR; TCRdb's copy has only in-frame clones and lacks some. Found here are 35,000 to 45,000 clones, over 75% of them singletons; the top ten hold 17%. Trimming left V 2 bases short and J 4 bases short, with 12 bases between. CDR1 and CDR2 from the germline V gene are MNHNS and SASEGT. The CDR3 has 15 amino acids. Sequenced material: peripheral blood, taken before any cancer treatment. The chain links TRBV6-1 to TRBJ1-3; D not resolved. This TCR came from a male donor at least 60 years old with stage III squamous cell lung carcinoma. The DNA for the CDR3 is TGTGCCAGCAGTGAACCTAGAACAGTCGGAAACACCATATATTTT. Translation: CASSEPRTVGNTIYF.